The 25 T cell receptor beta chains reported below all come from one sample, sequenced in a study of T cell responses to AZD1222 COVID-19 vaccine. Generated by immunoSEQ multiplex PCR, the TCRdb table keeps only in-frame clones and is missing some. The sample has 100,000 or so clones, nearly 90% seen once; the top ten hold 13%. The input for sequencing was peripheral blood, taken on day 0 of AZD1222 vaccination. The receptors here all came from an adult in good health.

The rearrangement links TRBV5-1 to TRBJ1-4; weak D call: TRBD1 (5 bases). This CDR3 spans 15 amino acids. Germline values: CDR1 SGHRS, CDR2 YFSETQ. V lost 0 bases to trimming and J lost 4 bases, with 10 bases between them. The CDR3 region has the DNA TGCGCCAGCAGCTTGGCAGGGCAGATTAATGAAAAACTGTTTTTT. Amino acid sequence: CASSLAGQINEKLFF.

The V call is TRBV12-2, the J call TRBJ2-7. TRBV12-2 is described as a pseudogene. The CDR3 is 14 residues long. CDR3 amino acids: CAASRDGETYEQYF. In nucleotides, the CDR3 is TGTGCCGCGTCTAGGGACGGGGAAACCTACGAGCAGTACTTC.

The V call is TRBV2, the J call TRBJ1-2; D may be TRBD1 (5 bases). Per germline, CDR1 SNHLY and CDR2 FYNNEI. The germline V and J ends were trimmed by 1 base and 0 bases, with 9 bases remaining between them. The CDR3 runs to 15 residues. CDR3 amino acids: CASSEGGRPNYGYTF. In DNA form, the CDR3 reads TGTGCCAGCAGTGAAGGGGGCAGACCTAACTATGGCTACACCTTC.

This sequence joins TRBV27 and TRBJ1-1; TRBD1 might be the D (6 bases). Germline V gives CDR1 MNHEY, CDR2 SMNVEV (reference sequence). The CDR3 spans 14 residues. Trimming removed 3 bases at V and 2 bases at J, with 10 bases between. CDR3 nucleotides: TGTGCCAGCAGTTTTAGAGGGGGTAACACTGAAGCTTTCTTT. Encoded protein: CASSFRGGNTEAFF.

The rearrangement uses TRBV6-5 and TRBJ1-5; TRBD1 is a possible D gene (5 bases). Trimming took off 6 bases at V and 0 bases at J, with 12 bases between the two ends. The V gene's germline CDR1 is MNHEY and CDR2 SVGAGI. CDR3 length equals 15 residues. The CDR3 sequence is CASRSQGYSNQPQHF. The CDR3 nucleotides are TGTGCCAGCAGATCCCAGGGATATAGCAATCAGCCCCAGCATTTT.

The rearrangement uses TRBV15 and TRBJ1-4; D gene ambiguous. Between the trimmed V and J ends, which lost 3 bases and 5 bases, there was a span of 10 bases. Per germline, CDR1 LNHNV and CDR2 YYDKDF (reference sequence). The CDR3 covers 14 residues. Here the CDR3 reads CATSSREANEKLFF. DNA of the CDR3: TGTGCCACCAGCAGTCGGGAGGCAAATGAAAAACTGTTTTTT.

This chain joins TRBV18 and TRBJ1-6, with unresolved D. The germline gives CDR1 KGHSH, CDR2 LQKENI. The length of the CDR3 is 14 residues. Between the trimmed V and J ends, which lost 2 bases and 6 bases, there was a span of 8 bases. CDR3 in DNA: TGTGCCAGCTCACCAGCGGGCTTTAATTCACCCCTCCACTTT. Its protein is CASSPAGFNSPLHF.

This clone was observed a single time. The V gene is TRBV19, the J gene TRBJ1-5; D is unclear. V was shortened by 3 bases and J by 2 bases, with 11 bases between the two germline ends. The germline V gene has CDR1 LNHDA and CDR2 SQIVND (reference sequence). This CDR3 is 15 amino acids long. As DNA, the CDR3 is TGTGCCAGTAGTATCGGCCCGTCGGGCAATCAGCCCCAGCATTTT. The encoded protein is CASSIGPSGNQPQHF. Drawing the rest from reference TRBV19 and TRBJ1-5, the complete variable domain is DGGITQSPKYLFRKEGQNVTLSCEQNLNHDAMYWYRQDPGQGLRLIYYSQIVNDFQKGDIAEGYSVSREKKESFPLTVTSAQKNPTAFYLCASSIGPSGNQPQHFGDGTRLSIL.

This clone was detected once. J is TRBJ2-2 and V is TRBV13, with TRBD2 matching over 13 bases. With V trimmed by 4 bases and J by 6 bases, 5 bases remained unmatched. Germline V CDR1 and CDR2: PRHDT, FYEKMQ (reference sequence). CDR3 length: 16 residues. CDR3 in DNA: TGTGCCAGCAGCTATCGACTAGCGGGGGGCCCCGGGGAGCTGTTTTTT. It encodes CASSYRLAGGPGELFF.

This chain uses TRBV28 with TRBJ1-2; possibly TRBD1 for D (6 bases). Per the germline V gene, CDR1 is MDHEN and CDR2 is SYDVKM. This CDR3 region has 11 residues. V gave up 7 bases and J gave up 8 bases, with 11 bases separating them. The CDR3 reads CASTQGGGYTF. CDR3 sequence (DNA): TGTGCCAGCACACAGGGCGGGGGCTACACCTTC.

The chain has TRBV19 and TRBJ1-4; 7 nucleotides agree with TRBD1. The germline CDR1 and CDR2 sequences are LNHDA and SQIVND (reference sequence). Trimming removed 5 bases from V and 5 bases from J; junction bases left unmatched: 8. The CDR3 contains 15 residues. The chain's CDR3 is CASSVGTATNEKLFF. The CDR3 DNA follows: TGTGCCAGTAGTGTAGGGACAGCGACAAATGAAAAACTGTTTTTT. Complete variable domain (other parts from reference TRBV19 and TRBJ1-4): DGGITQSPKYLFRKEGQNVTLSCEQNLNHDAMYWYRQDPGQGLRLIYYSQIVNDFQKGDIAEGYSVSREKKESFPLTVTSAQKNPTAFYLCASSVGTATNEKLFFGSGTQLSVL.

This chain connects TRBV25-1 to TRBJ1-2; TRBD1 aligns across 11 bases. CDR3 length: 13 residues. Trimming removed 8 bases from V and 4 bases from J; junction bases left unmatched: 3. CDR1 is MGHDK, CDR2 SYGVNS, per germline. The chain's CDR3 is CASEGQGVYGYTF. The CDR3, as DNA: TGTGCCAGCGAGGGACAGGGGGTCTATGGCTACACCTTC.

The J gene is TRBJ1-6, the V gene TRBV11-3; no reliable D call. Per germline, CDR1 SGHNT and CDR2 YENEEA. The CDR3 extends over 16 amino acids. Trimming cost V 5 bases and J 3 bases, with 14 bases left between them. CDR3 amino acids: CASSPRAKFYNSPLHF. The DNA of the CDR3 is TGTGCCAGCAGCCCCCGGGCCAAATTCTATAATTCACCCCTCCACTTT.

V is TRBV5-1 and J is TRBJ1-6, with TRBD1 matching 9 bases. J gave up 2 bases and V 0 bases, and 3 bases lay outside the gene matches. The CDR3 sequence is 17 residues long. Germline loops: CDR1 SGHRS, CDR2 YFSETQ. The CDR3 reads CASSLERQGAYNSPLHF. CDR3 coding DNA: TGCGCCAGCAGCTTGGAGAGACAGGGGGCCTATAATTCACCCCTCCACTTT.

V gene TRBV14 combines with J gene TRBJ2-3, with 10 bases lining up with TRBD1. Germline assignment: CDR1 SGHDN and CDR2 FVKESK. This CDR3 is 16 amino acids long. Germline trimming cut 3 bases from V and 5 bases from J; bases unmatched to any gene: 8. CDR3 coding DNA: TGTGCCAGCAGCCAGGGACAGGGGCAAGGAAGAGATACGCAGTATTTT. Protein: CASSQGQGQGRDTQYF.

V gene TRBV6-5 combines with J gene TRBJ2-7; 8 bases are a match to TRBD1. The CDR3 runs 13 residues. V shed 6 bases and J 0 bases; nucleotides not matched to a gene: 1. Germline CDR1 reads MNHEY; CDR2 reads SVGAGI. The CDR3 sequence: CASSGQGSYEQYF. The CDR3 coding sequence is TGTGCCAGCAGCGGACAGGGCTCCTACGAGCAGTACTTC.

This chain connects TRBV7-9 to TRBJ1-2; D is ambiguous. In germline, CDR1 is SEHNR, CDR2 FQNEAQ (reference sequence). V was cut by 0 bases and J by 2 bases, with 4 bases left in between. This CDR3 contains 13 residues. This chain's CDR3 is CASSLAVNYGYTF. Written as DNA, the CDR3 is TGTGCCAGCAGCTTAGCGGTAAACTATGGCTACACCTTC.

V gene TRBV14 combines with J gene TRBJ2-5, with D possibly TRBD1 on 6 matching bases. The germline V and J ends were trimmed by 4 bases and 4 bases, with 16 bases remaining between them. CDR3 length equals 15 residues. CDR1 is SGHDN and CDR2 is FVKESK in the germline V gene. CDR3 sequence (DNA): TGTGCCAGCAGCCCCTTGGGGGCCAGCACAGAGACCCAGTACTTC. As protein: CASSPLGASTETQYF. The full variable domain, completed using reference TRBV14 and TRBJ2-5, is EAGVTQFPSHSVIEKGQTVTLRCDPISGHDNLYWYRRVMGKEIKFLLHFVKESKQDESGMPNNRFLAERTGGTYSTLKVQPAELEDSGVYFCASSPLGASTETQYFGPGTRLLVL.

The chain uses TRBV7-2 and TRBJ2-1; 10 bases match TRBD1. Germline CDR1 SGHTA, CDR2 FQGNSA. The CDR3 has 15 amino acids. Germline trimming cut 3 bases from V and 4 bases from J; bases unmatched to any gene: 3. Here the CDR3 DNA reads TGTGCCAGCAGCTTCTCGGGACAGGGGTACAATGAGCAGTTCTTC. Encoded protein: CASSFSGQGYNEQFF. The full variable domain, completed using reference TRBV7-2 and TRBJ2-1, is GAGVSQSPSNKVTEKGKDVELRCDPISGHTALYWYRQSLGQGLEFLIYFQGNSAPDKSGLPSDRFSAERTGGSVSTLTIQRTQQEDSAVYLCASSFSGQGYNEQFFGPGTRLTVL.

The CDR3 loop reads CASSLQSPGDEKLFF. CDR3 nucleotides: TGCGCCAGCAGCCTCCAGTCTCCCGGGGATGAAAAACTGTTTTTT. V and J are TRBV5-1 and TRBJ1-4, with D unresolved. The CDR3 is 15 amino acids. Between the trimmed V and J ends, which lost 4 bases and 6 bases, there was a span of 16 bases. Germline V CDR1 and CDR2: SGHRS, YFSETQ.

The J gene is TRBJ2-1, the V gene TRBV14; TRBD1 agrees at 7 bases. This CDR3 comprises 14 residues. Germline V gives CDR1 SGHDN, CDR2 FVKESK. V dropped 4 bases and J dropped 8; count of bases not matched to a gene: 8. The CDR3: CASSPGQWGDEQFF. CDR3 DNA sequence: TGTGCCAGCAGCCCGGGACAGTGGGGCGATGAGCAGTTCTTC.

V gene TRBV6-6 combines with J gene TRBJ2-2, with D possibly matching TRBD1 (6 bases). Germline-derived CDR1 and CDR2 are MNHNY and SVGAGI (reference sequence). The CDR3 runs 14 residues. V was trimmed by 6 bases and J by 4 bases, leaving 12 bases between them. CDR3 DNA sequence: TGTGCCAGCAGCCGGTTGACAGGCACCGGGGAGCTGTTTTTT. This encodes CASSRLTGTGELFF.

The chain links TRBV7-8 to TRBJ1-1; D may be TRBD1 (5 bases). Germline V gene lookup returns CDR1 SGHVS and CDR2 FQNEAQ. Trimming left V 7 bases short and J 6 bases short, with 24 bases between. This CDR3 has 16 amino acids. The CDR3 is CASTPGGRTSGAEAFF. The CDR3 region has the DNA TGTGCCAGCACACCTGGGGGACGGACCTCGGGGGCTGAAGCTTTCTTT.

The V call is TRBV30, the J call TRBJ2-5; TRBD2 aligns across 10 bases. The V segment lost 1 base and the J segment 2 bases; nucleotides outside the gene matches: 4. Germline V gene data show CDR1 as GTSNPN and CDR2 as SVGIG (reference sequence). The CDR3 totals 15 residues. CDR3 residues: CAWSGSGGVQETQYF. The CDR3, as DNA: TGTGCCTGGAGTGGAAGCGGGGGGGTACAAGAGACCCAGTACTTC.

The chain links TRBV27 to TRBJ1-6; TRBD1 matches 10 bases. The CDR3 loop spans 14 amino acids. Germline trimming cut 6 bases from V and 11 bases from J; bases unmatched to any gene: 7. Germline CDR1 MNHEY, CDR2 SMNVEV (reference sequence). The DNA of the CDR3 is TGTGCCAGCAGCAACCGGGACAGGGGAGCACCCCTCCACTTT. Residues: CASSNRDRGAPLHF.